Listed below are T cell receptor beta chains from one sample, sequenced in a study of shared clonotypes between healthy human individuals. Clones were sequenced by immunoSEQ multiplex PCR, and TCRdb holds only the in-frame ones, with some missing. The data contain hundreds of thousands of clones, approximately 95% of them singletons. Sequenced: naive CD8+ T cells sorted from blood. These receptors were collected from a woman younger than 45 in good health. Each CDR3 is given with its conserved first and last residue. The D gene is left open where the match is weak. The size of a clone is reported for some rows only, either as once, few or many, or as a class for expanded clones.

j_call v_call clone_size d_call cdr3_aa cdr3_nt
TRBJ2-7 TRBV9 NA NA CASSDSGVSYEQYF TGTGCCAGCAGCGACTCTGGGGTATCCTACGAGCAGTACTTC
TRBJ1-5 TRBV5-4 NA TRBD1 CASSPGQGHNQPQHF TGTGCCAGCAGCCCCGGACAGGGGCACAATCAGCCCCAGCATTTT
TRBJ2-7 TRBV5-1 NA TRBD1 CASRQGASYEQYF TGCGCCAGCAGGCAGGGGGCGAGCTACGAGCAGTACTTC
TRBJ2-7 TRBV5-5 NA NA CASSLGTGAYEQYF TGTGCCAGCAGCTTGGGGACTGGGGCCTACGAGCAGTACTTC
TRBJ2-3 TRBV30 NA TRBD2 CATTFLAARVSTDTQYF TGTGCTACAACCTTCCTAGCGGCTCGCGTGAGCACAGATACGCAGTATTTT
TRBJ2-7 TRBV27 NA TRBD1 CASSFGQGSYEQYF TGTGCCAGCAGTTTTGGACAGGGCTCCTACGAGCAGTACTTC
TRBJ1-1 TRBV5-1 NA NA CASSGEGVNTEAFF TGCGCCAGCAGCGGGGAGGGGGTGAACACTGAAGCTTTCTTT
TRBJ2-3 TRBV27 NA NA CASSFTGPDTQYF TGTGCCAGCAGTTTCACAGGGCCAGATACGCAGTATTTT
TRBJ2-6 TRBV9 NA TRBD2 CASSVEVSGIGANVLTF TGTGCCAGCAGCGTAGAGGTTAGCGGGATTGGGGCCAACGTCCTGACTTTC
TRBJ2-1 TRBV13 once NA CASSLEGESYNEQFF TGTGCCAGCAGCTTGGAGGGAGAATCCTACAATGAGCAGTTCTTC
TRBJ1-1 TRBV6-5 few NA CASSYGGNTEAFF TGTGCCAGCAGTTACGGTGGAAACACTGAAGCTTTCTTT
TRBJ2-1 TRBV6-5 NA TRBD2 CASGLAGSREQFF TGTGCCAGCGGACTAGCGGGATCTCGTGAGCAGTTCTTC
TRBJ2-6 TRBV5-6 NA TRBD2 CASSTGGGELISGANVLTF TGTGCCAGCAGCACCGGGGGAGGGGAGTTAATCTCTGGGGCCAACGTCCTGACTTTC
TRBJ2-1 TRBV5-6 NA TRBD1 CASSLGTGADEQFF TGTGCCAGCAGCTTGGGGACAGGGGCGGATGAGCAGTTCTTC
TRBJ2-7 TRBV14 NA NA CASSQDWRSSYEQYF TGTGCCAGCAGCCAAGACTGGCGGAGCTCCTACGAGCAGTACTTC
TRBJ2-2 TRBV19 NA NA CASRGTGGGELFF TGTGCCAGTAGGGGGACCGGCGGCGGGGAGCTGTTTTTT
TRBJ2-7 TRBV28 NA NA CASAEYTGPYEQYF TGTGCCAGCGCCGAATACACAGGGCCCTACGAGCAGTACTTC
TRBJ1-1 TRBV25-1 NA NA CASNDRMNTEAFF TGTGCCAGCAACGACCGTATGAACACTGAAGCTTTCTTT
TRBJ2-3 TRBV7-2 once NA CASSLGSIWSGWETDTQYF TGTGCCAGCAGCTTAGGTTCGATCTGGTCGGGATGGGAGACAGATACGCAGTATTTT
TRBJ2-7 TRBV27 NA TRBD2 CASRLAGGISYEQYF TGTGCCAGCAGATTAGCGGGAGGAATTTCCTACGAGCAGTACTTC